These T cell receptor beta chains were read from a single sample in a study of CD8 T cells in Susac syndrome. TCRdb re-derived calls from the immunoSEQ multiplex PCR reads in MiXCR, one entry per CDR3 protein. This table has 200,000 or so distinct CDR3 sequences, about 96% appearing once. The sequencing input was CD4+ T cells from PBMCs. These receptors were collected from a human donor with multiple sclerosis. Each CDR3 is given with its conserved first and last residue. Some rows have no size entry. The others give once, few or many, or a class for an expanded clone.

V gene	J gene	clone size	CDR3 protein
TRBV30	TRBJ1-4	NA	CAWTPGGKGGKLFF
TRBV5-1	TRBJ2-1	NA	CASSLMTGLIGEQFF
TRBV20-1	TRBJ1-3	NA	CSAPTLDTIYF
TRBV4-2	TRBJ2-7	NA	CASSQQTSGTGYEQYF
TRBV29-1	TRBJ2-3	once	CSVDIGGDTQYF
TRBV5-8	TRBJ2-5	NA	CASSLGSGSGNQETQYF
TRBV7-3	TRBJ2-1	NA	CASSLKAPSSYNEQFF
TRBV7-2	TRBJ2-1	NA	CASSLGQVYNEQFF
TRBV3-1	TRBJ2-7	NA	CASSRDRGYEQYF
TRBV3-1	TRBJ1-2	few	CASSPRGAGGYTF
TRBV5-1	TRBJ2-7	NA	CASSPIPPGGYEQYF
TRBV7-2	TRBJ2-3	NA	CASSFTSGGSTDTQYF